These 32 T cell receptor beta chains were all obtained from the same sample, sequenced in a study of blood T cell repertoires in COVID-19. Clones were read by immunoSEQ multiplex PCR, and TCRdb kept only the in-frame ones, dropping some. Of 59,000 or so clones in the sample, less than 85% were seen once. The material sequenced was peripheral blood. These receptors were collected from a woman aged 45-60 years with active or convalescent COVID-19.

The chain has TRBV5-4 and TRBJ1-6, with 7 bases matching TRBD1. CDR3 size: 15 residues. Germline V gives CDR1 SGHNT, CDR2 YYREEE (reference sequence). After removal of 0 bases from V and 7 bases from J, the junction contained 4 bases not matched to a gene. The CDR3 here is CASSLGRGVNSPLHF. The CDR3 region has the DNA TGTGCCAGCAGCTTGGGCAGGGGGGTAAATTCACCCCTCCACTTT.

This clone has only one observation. As DNA, the CDR3 is TGTGCCTGTGGGCTAGCGGGGAGCACAGATACGCAGTATTTT. Encoded protein: CACGLAGSTDTQYF. The V and J genes are TRBV6-6 and TRBJ2-3, with 9 bases lining up with TRBD2. With 11 bases clipped from V and 0 bases from J, the junction kept 6 bases outside the gene matches. The CDR3 runs 14 residues. Germline CDR1 reads MNHNY; CDR2 reads SVGAGI (reference sequence).

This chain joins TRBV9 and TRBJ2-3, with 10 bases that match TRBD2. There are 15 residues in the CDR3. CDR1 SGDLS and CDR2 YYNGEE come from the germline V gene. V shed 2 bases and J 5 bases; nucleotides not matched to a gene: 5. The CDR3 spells CASSVLAGGIDTQYF. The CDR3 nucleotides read TGTGCCAGCAGCGTCTTAGCGGGAGGTATAGATACGCAGTATTTT.

CDR3 nucleotide sequence: TGTGCCAGTACCATGCGCATCAGAGGGACCGGGGAGCTGTTTTTT. It specifies CASTMRIRGTGELFF. The rearrangement joins TRBV19 to TRBJ2-2, with a weak D call TRBD2 (5 bases). The ends were cut back, 7 bases at V and 5 bases at J, with 17 bases in the middle. The CDR3 sequence is 15 residues long. CDR1 and CDR2 (germline): LNHDA, SQIVND (reference sequence).

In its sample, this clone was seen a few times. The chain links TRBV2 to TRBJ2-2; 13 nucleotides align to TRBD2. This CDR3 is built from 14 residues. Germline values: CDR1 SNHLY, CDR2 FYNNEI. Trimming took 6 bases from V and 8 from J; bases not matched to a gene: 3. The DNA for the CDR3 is TGTGCCAGCAGCCTGACTAGCGGGAGGGGGGAGCTGTTTTTT. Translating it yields CASSLTSGRGELFF.

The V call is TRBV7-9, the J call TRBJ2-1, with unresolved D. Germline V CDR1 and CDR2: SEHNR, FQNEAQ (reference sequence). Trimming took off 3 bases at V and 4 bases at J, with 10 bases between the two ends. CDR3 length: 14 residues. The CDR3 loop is CASSFSTPYNEQFF. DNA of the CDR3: TGTGCCAGCAGCTTCTCGACACCATACAATGAGCAGTTCTTC.

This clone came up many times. The CDR3 DNA is TGTGCCAGCAGCTCTACAATCCTACGGGGACATCAGAACACTGAAGCTTTCTTT. Residues: CASSSTILRGHQNTEAFF. This rearrangement joins TRBV7-9 to TRBJ1-1; D might be TRBD1 (6 bases). This CDR3 is built from 18 residues. The germline V gene encodes CDR1 SEHNR and CDR2 FQNEAQ (reference sequence). Trimming left V 4 bases short and J 1 base short, with 22 bases between. Full variable domain (outside the CDR3, taken from reference TRBV7-9 and TRBJ1-1): DTGVSQNPRHKITKRGQNVTFRCDPISEHNRLYWYRQTLGQGPEFLTYFQNEAQLEKSRLLSDRFSAERPKGSFSTLEIQRTEQGDSAMYLCASSSTILRGHQNTEAFFGQGTRLTVV.

CDR3 coding DNA: TGCGCCAGCAGCTTGGATGGGGCGGCCTACAATGAGCAGTTCTTC. Protein: CASSLDGAAYNEQFF. V gene TRBV5-1 combines with J gene TRBJ2-1; a weak D match, TRBD1 (5 bases). From germline, CDR1 is SGHRS and CDR2 YFSETQ. Trimming took off 0 bases at V and 2 bases at J, with 9 bases between the two ends. The CDR3 runs 15 residues.

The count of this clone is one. The CDR3 DNA follows: TGTGCCAGCAGTGAAGACAGCTCTGGGGCCAACGTCCTGACTTTC. This codes for CASSEDSSGANVLTF. V gene TRBV28 combines with J gene TRBJ2-6, with D possibly matching TRBD1 (5 bases). V was pared by 5 bases and J by 0 bases, with 8 bases between. The germline CDR1 and CDR2 sequences are MDHEN and SYDVKM. The CDR3 has 15 residues.

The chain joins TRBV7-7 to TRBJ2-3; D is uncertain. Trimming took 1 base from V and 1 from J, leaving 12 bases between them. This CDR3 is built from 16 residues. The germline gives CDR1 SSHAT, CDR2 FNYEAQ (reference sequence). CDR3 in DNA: TGTGCCAGCAGCTTAGGGGCCACCTCGGGCACAGATACGCAGTATTTT. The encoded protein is CASSLGATSGTDTQYF.

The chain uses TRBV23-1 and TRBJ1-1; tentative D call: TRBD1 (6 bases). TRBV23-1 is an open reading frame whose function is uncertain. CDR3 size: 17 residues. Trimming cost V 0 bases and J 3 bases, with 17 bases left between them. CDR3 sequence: CASSQSESGDTYTEAFF. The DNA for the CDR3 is TGCGCCAGCAGTCAATCTGAGAGTGGGGACACCTACACTGAAGCTTTCTTT.

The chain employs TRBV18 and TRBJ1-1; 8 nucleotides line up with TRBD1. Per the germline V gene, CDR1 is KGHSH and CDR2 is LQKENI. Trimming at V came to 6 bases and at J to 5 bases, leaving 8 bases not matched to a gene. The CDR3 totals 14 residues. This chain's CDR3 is CASSLGQGRTEAFF. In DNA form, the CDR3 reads TGTGCCAGCTCCCTCGGACAGGGACGGACTGAAGCTTTCTTT.

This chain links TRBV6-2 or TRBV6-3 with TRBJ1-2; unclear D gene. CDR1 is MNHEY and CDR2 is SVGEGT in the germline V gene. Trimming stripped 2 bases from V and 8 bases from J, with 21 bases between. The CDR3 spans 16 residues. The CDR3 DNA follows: TGTGCCAGCAGTTACCCTCTCCGGTCTGTGACGGGGGGCTACACCTTC. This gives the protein CASSYPLRSVTGGYTF.

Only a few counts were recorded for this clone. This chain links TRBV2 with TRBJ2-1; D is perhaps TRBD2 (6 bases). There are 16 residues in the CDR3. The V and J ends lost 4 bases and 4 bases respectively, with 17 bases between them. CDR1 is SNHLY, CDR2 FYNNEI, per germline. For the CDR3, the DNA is TGTGCCAGCAGTGGGGCGGGACCACAACTTTACAATGAGCAGTTCTTC. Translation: CASSGAGPQLYNEQFF.

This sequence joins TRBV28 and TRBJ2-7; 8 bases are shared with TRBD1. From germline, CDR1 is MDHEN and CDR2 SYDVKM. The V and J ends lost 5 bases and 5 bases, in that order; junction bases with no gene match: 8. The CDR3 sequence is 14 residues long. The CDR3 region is CASSPGQEGNEQYF. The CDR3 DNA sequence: TGTGCCAGCAGTCCGGGACAGGAAGGGAACGAGCAGTACTTC.

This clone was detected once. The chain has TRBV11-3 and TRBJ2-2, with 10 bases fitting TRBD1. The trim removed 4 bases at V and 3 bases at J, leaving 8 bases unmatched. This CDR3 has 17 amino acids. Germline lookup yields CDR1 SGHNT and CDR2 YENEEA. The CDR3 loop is CASSSGEGTGDTGELFF. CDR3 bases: TGTGCCAGCAGCTCCGGGGAGGGGACAGGGGACACCGGGGAGCTGTTTTTT.

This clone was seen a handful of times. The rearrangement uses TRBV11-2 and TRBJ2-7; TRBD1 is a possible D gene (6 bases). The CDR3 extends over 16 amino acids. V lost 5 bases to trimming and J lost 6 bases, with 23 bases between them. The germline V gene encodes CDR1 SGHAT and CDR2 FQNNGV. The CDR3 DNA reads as TGTGCCAGCAGCCCGAACGCCCGCAGGGGTGGGAGCGAGCAGTACTTC. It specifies CASSPNARRGGSEQYF.

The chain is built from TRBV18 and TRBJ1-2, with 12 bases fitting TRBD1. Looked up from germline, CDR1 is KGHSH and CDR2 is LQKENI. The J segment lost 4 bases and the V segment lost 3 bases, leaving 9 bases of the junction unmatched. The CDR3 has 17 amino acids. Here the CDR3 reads CASSPPGTGGAGYGYTF. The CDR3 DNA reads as TGTGCCAGCTCACCGCCCGGGACAGGGGGCGCCGGCTATGGCTACACCTTC.

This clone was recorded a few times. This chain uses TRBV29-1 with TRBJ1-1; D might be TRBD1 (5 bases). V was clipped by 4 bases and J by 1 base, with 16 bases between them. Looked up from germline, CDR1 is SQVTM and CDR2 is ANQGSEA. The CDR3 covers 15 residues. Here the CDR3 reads CSVVLGGGRNTEAFF. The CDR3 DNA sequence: TGCAGCGTTGTATTGGGGGGGGGTCGGAACACTGAAGCTTTCTTT.

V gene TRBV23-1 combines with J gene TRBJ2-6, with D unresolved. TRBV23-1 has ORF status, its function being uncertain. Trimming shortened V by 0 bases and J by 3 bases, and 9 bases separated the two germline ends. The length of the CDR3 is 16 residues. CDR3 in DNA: TGCGCCAGCAGTCAATCGTTCAAAAATGGGGCCAACGTCCTGACTTTC. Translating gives CASSQSFKNGANVLTF.

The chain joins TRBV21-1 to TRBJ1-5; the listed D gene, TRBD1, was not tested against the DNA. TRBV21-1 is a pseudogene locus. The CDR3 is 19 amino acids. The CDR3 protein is CASSKGMGRWFWGNQPQHF. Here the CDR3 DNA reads TGTGCCAGCAGCAAGGGAATGGGGCGCTGGTTTTGGGGCAATCAGCCCCAGCATTTT.

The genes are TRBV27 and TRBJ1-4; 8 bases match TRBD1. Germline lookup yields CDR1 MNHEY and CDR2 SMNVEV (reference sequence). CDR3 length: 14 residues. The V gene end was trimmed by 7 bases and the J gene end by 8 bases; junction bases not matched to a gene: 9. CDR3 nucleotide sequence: TGTGCCAGCACCTCGACGACAGGGGTAGAAAAACTGTTTTTT. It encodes CASTSTTGVEKLFF.

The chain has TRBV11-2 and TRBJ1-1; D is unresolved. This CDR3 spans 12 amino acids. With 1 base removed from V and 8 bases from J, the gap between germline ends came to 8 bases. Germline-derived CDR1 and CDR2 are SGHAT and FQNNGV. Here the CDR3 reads CASSLVGREAFF. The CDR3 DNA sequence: TGTGCCAGCAGCTTAGTCGGCAGGGAAGCTTTCTTT.

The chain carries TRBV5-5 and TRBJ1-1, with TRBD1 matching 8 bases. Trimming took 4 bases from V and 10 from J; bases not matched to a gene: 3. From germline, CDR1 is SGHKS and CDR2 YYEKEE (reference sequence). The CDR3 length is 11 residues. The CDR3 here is CASSPDRVAFF. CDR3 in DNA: TGTGCCAGCAGCCCGGACAGGGTAGCTTTCTTT. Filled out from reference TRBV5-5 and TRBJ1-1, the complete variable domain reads DAGVTQSPTHLIKTRGQQVTLRCSPISGHKSVSWYQQVLGQGPQFIFQYYEKEERGRGNFPDRFSARQFPNYSSELNVNALLLGDSALYLCASSPDRVAFFGQGTRLTVV.

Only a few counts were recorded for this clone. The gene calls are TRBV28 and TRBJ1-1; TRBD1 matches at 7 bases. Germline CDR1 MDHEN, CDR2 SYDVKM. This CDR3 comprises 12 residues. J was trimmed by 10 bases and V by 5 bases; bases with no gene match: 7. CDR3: CASSRPGGRAFF. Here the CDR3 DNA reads TGTGCCAGCAGTCGGCCAGGGGGAAGAGCTTTCTTT.

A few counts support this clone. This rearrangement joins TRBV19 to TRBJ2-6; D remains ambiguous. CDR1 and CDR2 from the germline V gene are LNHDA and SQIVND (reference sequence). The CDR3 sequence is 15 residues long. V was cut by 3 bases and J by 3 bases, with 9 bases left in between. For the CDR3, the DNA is TGTGCCAGTAGTATCCTAACTGGTGGGGCCAACGTCCTGACTTTC. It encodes CASSILTGGANVLTF. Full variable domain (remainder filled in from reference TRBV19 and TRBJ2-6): DGGITQSPKYLFRKEGQNVTLSCEQNLNHDAMYWYRQDPGQGLRLIYYSQIVNDFQKGDIAEGYSVSREKKESFPLTVTSAQKNPTAFYLCASSILTGGANVLTFGAGSRLTVL.

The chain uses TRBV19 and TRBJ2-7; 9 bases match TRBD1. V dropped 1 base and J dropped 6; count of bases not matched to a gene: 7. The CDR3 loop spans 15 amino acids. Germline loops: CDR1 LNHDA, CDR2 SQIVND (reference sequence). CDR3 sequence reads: CASSIGRTGDGEQYF. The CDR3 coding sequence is TGTGCCAGTAGTATAGGCAGGACAGGGGACGGCGAGCAGTACTTC.

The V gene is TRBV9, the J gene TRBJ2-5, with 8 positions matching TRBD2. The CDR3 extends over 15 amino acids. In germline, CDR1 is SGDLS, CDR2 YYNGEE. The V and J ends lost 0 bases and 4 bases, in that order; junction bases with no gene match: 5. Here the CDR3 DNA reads TGTGCCAGCAGCGTAGGGTCCGCGGGAGGAGAGACCCAGTACTTC. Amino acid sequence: CASSVGSAGGETQYF.

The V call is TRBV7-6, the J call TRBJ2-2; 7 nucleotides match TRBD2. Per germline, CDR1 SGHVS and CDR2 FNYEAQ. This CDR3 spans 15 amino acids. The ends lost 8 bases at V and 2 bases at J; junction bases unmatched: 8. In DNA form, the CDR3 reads TGTGCCAGCGGGGACTACCCTTTTAACACCGGGGAGCTGTTTTTT. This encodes CASGDYPFNTGELFF. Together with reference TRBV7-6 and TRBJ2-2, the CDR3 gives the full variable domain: GAGVSQSPRYKVTKRGQDVALRCDPISGHVSLYWYRQALGQGPEFLTYFNYEAQQDKSGLPNDRFSAERPEGSISTLTIQRTEQRDSAMYRCASGDYPFNTGELFFGEGSRLTVL.

The CDR3 DNA sequence: TGTGCCAGCAGTTCCTCAGGGGATGGAGGCAATCAGCCCCAGCATTTT. Protein: CASSSSGDGGNQPQHF. The rearrangement links TRBV6-5 to TRBJ1-5; D might be TRBD1 (6 bases). This CDR3 is built from 16 residues. The V and J ends lost 4 bases and 2 bases respectively, with 15 bases between them. Germline V lookup: CDR1 MNHEY, CDR2 SVGAGI.

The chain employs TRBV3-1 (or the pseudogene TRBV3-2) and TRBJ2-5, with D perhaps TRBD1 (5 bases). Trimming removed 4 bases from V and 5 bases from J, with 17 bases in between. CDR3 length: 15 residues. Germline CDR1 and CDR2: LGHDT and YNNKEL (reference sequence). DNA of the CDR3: TGTGCCAGCAGCCTAAGGCAGGGCCTCGGGGAGACCCAGTACTTC. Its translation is CASSLRQGLGETQYF.

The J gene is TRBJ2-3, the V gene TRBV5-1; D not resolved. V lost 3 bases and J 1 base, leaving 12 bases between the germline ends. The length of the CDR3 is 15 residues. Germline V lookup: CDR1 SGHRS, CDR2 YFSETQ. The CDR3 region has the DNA TGCGCCAGCAGCTCTAGAGTGGCGGGCACAGATACGCAGTATTTT. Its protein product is CASSSRVAGTDTQYF.